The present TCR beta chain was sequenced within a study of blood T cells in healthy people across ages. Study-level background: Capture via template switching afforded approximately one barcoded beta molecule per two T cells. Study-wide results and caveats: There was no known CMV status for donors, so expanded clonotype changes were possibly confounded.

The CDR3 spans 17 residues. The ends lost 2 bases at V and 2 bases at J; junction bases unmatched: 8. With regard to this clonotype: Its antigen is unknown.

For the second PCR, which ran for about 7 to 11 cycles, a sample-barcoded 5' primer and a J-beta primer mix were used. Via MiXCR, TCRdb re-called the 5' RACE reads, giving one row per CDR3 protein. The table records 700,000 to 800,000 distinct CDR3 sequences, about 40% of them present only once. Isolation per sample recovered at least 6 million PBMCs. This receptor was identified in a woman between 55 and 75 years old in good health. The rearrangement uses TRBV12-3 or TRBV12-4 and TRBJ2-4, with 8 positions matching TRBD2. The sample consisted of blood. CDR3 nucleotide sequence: TGTGCCAGCAGTTTATCGGGCGGGGGGAAAACCAAAAACATTCAGTACTTC. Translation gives CASSLSGGGKTKNIQYF.